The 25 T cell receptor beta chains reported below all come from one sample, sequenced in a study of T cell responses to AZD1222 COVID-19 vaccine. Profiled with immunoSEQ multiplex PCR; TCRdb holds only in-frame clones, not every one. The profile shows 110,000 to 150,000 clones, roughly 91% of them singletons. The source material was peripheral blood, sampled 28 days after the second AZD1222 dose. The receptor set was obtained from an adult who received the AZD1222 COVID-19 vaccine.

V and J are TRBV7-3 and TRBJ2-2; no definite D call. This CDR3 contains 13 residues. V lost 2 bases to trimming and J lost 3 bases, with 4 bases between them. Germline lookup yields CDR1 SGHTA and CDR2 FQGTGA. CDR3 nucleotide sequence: TGTGCCAGCAGCTTAGCCGACACCGGGGAGCTGTTTTTT. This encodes CASSLADTGELFF.

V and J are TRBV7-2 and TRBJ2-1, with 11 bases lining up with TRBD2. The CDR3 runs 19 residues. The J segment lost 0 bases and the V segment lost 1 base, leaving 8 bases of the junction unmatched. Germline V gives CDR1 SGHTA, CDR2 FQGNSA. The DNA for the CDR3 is TGTGCCAGCAGCTTAGTCCTAGCGGGGGGCCCAGGCTCCTACAATGAGCAGTTCTTC. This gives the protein CASSLVLAGGPGSYNEQFF.

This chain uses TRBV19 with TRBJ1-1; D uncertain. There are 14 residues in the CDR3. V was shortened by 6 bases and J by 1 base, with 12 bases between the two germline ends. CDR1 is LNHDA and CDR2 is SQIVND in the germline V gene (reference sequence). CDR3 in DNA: TGTGCCAGTAGCACTGTTTCTGGGAACACTGAAGCTTTCTTT. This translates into CASSTVSGNTEAFF. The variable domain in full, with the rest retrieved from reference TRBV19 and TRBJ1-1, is DGGITQSPKYLFRKEGQNVTLSCEQNLNHDAMYWYRQDPGQGLRLIYYSQIVNDFQKGDIAEGYSVSREKKESFPLTVTSAQKNPTAFYLCASSTVSGNTEAFFGQGTRLTVV.

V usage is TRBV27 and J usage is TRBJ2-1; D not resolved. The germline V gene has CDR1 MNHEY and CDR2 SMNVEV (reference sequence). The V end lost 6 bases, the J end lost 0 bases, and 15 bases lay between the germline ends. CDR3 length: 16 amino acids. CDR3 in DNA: TGTGCCAGCAGCCAACACCGGCGGAGCTCCTACAATGAGCAGTTCTTC. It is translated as CASSQHRRSSYNEQFF.

CDR3 nucleotide sequence: TGTGCCAGTAGTGTGACTAGCGGGGGAGCCCTCATGACCCAGTACTTC. Residues: CASSVTSGGALMTQYF. The gene calls are TRBV19 and TRBJ2-5; TRBD2 matches 12 bases. CDR3 size: 16 residues. Germline V gives CDR1 LNHDA, CDR2 SQIVND (reference sequence). J was trimmed by 7 bases and V by 5 bases; bases with no gene match: 11.

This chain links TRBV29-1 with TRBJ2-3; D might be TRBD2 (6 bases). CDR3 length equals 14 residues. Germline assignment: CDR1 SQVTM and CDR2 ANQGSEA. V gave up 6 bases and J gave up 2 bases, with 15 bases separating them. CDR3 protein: CSVGVEGHTDTQYF. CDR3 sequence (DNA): TGCAGCGTGGGGGTGGAGGGCCACACAGATACGCAGTATTTT.

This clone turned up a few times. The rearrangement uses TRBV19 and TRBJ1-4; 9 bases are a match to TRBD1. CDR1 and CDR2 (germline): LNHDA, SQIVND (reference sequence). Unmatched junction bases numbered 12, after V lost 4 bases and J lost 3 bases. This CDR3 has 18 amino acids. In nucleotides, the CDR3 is TGTGCCAGTAGTACCTGGGTCGGACAGGGGTATTCTAATGAAAAACTGTTTTTT. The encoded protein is CASSTWVGQGYSNEKLFF.

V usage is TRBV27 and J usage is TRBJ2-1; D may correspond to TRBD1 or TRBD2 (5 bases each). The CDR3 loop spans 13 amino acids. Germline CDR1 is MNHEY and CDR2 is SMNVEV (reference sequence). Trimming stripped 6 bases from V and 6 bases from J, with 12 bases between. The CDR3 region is CASRPWGSNEQFF. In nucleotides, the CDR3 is TGTGCCAGCAGGCCATGGGGGTCCAATGAGCAGTTCTTC.

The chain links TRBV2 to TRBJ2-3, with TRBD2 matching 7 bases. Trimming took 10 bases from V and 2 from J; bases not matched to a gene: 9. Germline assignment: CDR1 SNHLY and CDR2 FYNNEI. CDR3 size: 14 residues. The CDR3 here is CATQRRGSTDTQYF. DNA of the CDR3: TGTGCCACCCAGCGGCGGGGGTCCACAGATACGCAGTATTTT.

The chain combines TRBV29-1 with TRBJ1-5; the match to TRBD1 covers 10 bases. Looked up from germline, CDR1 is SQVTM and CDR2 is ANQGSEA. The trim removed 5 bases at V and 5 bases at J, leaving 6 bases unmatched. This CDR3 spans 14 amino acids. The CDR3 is CSVTGTGVDQPQHF. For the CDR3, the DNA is TGCAGCGTTACCGGGACAGGGGTGGATCAGCCCCAGCATTTT.

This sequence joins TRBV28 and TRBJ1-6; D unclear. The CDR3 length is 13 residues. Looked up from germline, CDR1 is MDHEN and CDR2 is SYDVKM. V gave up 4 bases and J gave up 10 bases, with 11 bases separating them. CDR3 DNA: TGTGCCAGCAGTTCATACGTGGGGTCACCCCTCCACTTT. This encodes CASSSYVGSPLHF.

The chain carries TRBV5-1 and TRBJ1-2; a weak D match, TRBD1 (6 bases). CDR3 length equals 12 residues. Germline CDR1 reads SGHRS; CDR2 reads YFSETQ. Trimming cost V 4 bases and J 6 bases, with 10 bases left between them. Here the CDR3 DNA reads TGCGCCAGCAGCATCTCAGGGGATGGCTACACCTTC. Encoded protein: CASSISGDGYTF. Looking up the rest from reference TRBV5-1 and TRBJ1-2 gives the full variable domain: KAGVTQTPRYLIKTRGQQVTLSCSPISGHRSVSWYQQTPGQGLQFLFEYFSETQRNKGNFPGRFSGRQFSNSRSEMNVSTLELGDSALYLCASSISGDGYTFGSGTRLTVV.

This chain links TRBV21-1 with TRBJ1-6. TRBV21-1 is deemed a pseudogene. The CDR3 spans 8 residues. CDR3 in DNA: TGTAGGGTGTCACCCCTCCACTTT. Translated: CRVSPLHF.

The CDR3 is CASSLGQGAAGYTF. CDR3 bases: TGTGCCAGCAGTTTAGGGCAGGGGGCGGCCGGCTACACCTTC. The chain recombines TRBV27 with TRBJ1-2, with 8 bases matching TRBD1. CDR1 and CDR2 from the germline V gene are MNHEY and SMNVEV (reference sequence). The J segment lost 8 bases and the V segment lost 2 bases, leaving 7 bases of the junction unmatched. The CDR3 extends over 14 amino acids.

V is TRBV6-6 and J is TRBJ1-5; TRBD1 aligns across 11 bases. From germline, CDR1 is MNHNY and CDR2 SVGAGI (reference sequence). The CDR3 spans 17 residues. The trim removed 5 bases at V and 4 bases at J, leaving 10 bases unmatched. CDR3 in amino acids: CASSPVGTGGINQPQHF. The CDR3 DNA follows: TGTGCCAGCAGTCCAGTTGGGACAGGGGGAATAAATCAGCCCCAGCATTTT.

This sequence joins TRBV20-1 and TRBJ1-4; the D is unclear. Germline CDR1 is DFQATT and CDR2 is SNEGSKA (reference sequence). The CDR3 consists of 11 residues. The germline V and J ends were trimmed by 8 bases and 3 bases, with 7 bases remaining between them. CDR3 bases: TGCAGTTCTCAGGCTAATGAAAAACTGTTTTTT. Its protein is CSSQANEKLFF.

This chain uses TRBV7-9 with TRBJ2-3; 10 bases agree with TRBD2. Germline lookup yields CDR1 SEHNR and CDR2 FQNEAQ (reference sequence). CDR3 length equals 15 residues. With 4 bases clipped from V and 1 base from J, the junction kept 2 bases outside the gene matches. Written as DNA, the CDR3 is TGTGCCAGCAGCTGGACTAGCGGCGGCACAGATACGCAGTATTTT. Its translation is CASSWTSGGTDTQYF.

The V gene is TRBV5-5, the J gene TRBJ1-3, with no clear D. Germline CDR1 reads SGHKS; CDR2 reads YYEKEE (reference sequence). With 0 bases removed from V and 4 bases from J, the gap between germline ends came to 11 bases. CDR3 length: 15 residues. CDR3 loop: CASSLGWAPGNTIYF. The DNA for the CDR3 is TGTGCCAGCAGCTTGGGATGGGCACCGGGAAACACCATATATTTT.

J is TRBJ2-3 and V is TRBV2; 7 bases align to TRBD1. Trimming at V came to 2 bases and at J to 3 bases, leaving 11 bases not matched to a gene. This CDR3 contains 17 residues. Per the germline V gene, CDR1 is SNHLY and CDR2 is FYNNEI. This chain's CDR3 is CASSEKGAHVRTDTQYF. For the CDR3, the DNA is TGTGCCAGCAGTGAAAAGGGGGCGCATGTGAGAACAGATACGCAGTATTTT.

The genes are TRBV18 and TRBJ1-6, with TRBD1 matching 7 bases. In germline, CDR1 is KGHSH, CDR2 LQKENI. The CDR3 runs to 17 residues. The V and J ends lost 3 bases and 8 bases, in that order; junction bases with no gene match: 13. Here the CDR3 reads CASSPYEMRDSYSPLHF. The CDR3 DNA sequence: TGTGCCAGCTCACCTTACGAGATGCGGGACAGTTATTCACCCCTCCACTTT. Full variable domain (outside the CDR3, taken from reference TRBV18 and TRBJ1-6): NAGVMQNPRHLVRRRGQEARLRCSPMKGHSHVYWYRQLPEEGLKFMVYLQKENIIDESGMPKERFSAEFPKEGPSILRIQQVVRGDSAAYFCASSPYEMRDSYSPLHFGNGTRLTVT.

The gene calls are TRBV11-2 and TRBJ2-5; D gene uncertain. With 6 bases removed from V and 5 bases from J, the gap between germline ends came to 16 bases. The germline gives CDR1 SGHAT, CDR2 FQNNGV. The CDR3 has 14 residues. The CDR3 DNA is TGTGCCAGCAGTTACTCTCCAGGTTTGGAGACCCAGTACTTC. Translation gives CASSYSPGLETQYF.

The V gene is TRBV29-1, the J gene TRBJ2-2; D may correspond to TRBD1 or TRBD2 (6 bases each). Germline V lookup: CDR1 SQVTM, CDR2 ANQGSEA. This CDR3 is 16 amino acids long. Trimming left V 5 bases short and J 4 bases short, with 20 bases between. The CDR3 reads CSVTRLGGPGTGELFF. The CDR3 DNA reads TGCAGCGTTACCCGGTTAGGGGGGCCTGGCACCGGGGAGCTGTTTTTT.

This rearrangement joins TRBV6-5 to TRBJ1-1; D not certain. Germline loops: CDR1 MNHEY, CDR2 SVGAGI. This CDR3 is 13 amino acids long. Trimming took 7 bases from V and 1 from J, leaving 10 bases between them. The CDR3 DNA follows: TGTGCCAGCAAGGGCCACAGGAACACTGAAGCTTTCTTT. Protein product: CASKGHRNTEAFF.

This CDR3 is CASSEWLGVETQYF. For the CDR3, the DNA is TGTGCCAGCAGTGAATGGTTGGGGGTGGAGACCCAGTACTTC. The chain is built from TRBV25-1 and TRBJ2-5; TRBD1 or TRBD2 may be the D gene (5 bases each). Germline assignment: CDR1 MGHDK and CDR2 SYGVNS. The length of the CDR3 is 14 residues. Trimming pared 1 base from V and 5 bases from J, leaving 11 bases between.

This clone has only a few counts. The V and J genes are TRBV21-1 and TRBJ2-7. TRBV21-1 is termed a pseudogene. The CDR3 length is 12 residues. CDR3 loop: CASSNFRAKQYF. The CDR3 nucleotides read TGTGCCAGCAGCAATTTCCGGGCGAAGCAGTACTTC.